Below are 18 T cell receptor beta chains sequenced from a single sample in a study of blood T cell repertoires in COVID-19. Sequenced by immunoSEQ multiplex PCR; TCRdb stores in-frame clones only, minus some. The sample lists approximately 250,000 clones; around nine tenths were seen once. The sample consisted of peripheral blood. These receptors originate from an older woman who had recovered from COVID-19.

The V gene is TRBV5-5, the J gene TRBJ1-6; D gene uncertain. The V gene lost 2 bases and the J gene lost 9 bases, with 24 bases spanning the gap. Germline V gene data show CDR1 as SGHKS and CDR2 as YYEKEE (reference sequence). The CDR3 runs 18 residues. CDR3 DNA sequence: TGTGCCAGCAGCTTAGTCGGCTCCGGTGATAGTTGGGCTTCACCCCTCCACTTT. It is translated as CASSLVGSGDSWASPLHF.

This clone has a single count. The gene calls are TRBV3-1 (or the pseudogene TRBV3-2) and TRBJ2-2; D possibly corresponds to TRBD2 (6 bases). Germline V lookup: CDR1 LGHDT, CDR2 YNNKEL (reference sequence). V lost 1 base and J 0 bases, leaving 9 bases between the germline ends. The CDR3 totals 16 residues. In DNA form, the CDR3 reads TGTGCCAGCAGCCAAGTCGGAGGGACGAACACCGGGGAGCTGTTTTTT. This gives the protein CASSQVGGTNTGELFF.

CDR3 in DNA: TGTGCCATCAGTTACACGACTAGCGGGGGAGGGGAGACCCAGTACTTC. This gives the protein CAISYTTSGGGETQYF. The rearrangement links TRBV10-3 to TRBJ2-5, with 12 nucleotides matching TRBD2. The CDR3 extends over 16 amino acids. The junction had 9 bases not matched to a gene; V was cut back by 5 bases and J by 5 bases. The germline gives CDR1 ENHRY, CDR2 SYGVKD.

The rearrangement links TRBV19 to TRBJ2-3; D is undetermined. Trimming left V 3 bases short and J 0 bases short, with 13 bases between. This CDR3 is built from 16 residues. The germline V gene encodes CDR1 LNHDA and CDR2 SQIVND (reference sequence). The CDR3 DNA reads as TGTGCCAGTAGTATTATGGCGTCGACTAGCACAGATACGCAGTATTTT. This translates into CASSIMASTSTDTQYF.

The chain recombines TRBV28 with TRBJ2-3; D not resolved. V lost 4 bases, J lost 0 bases, and 14 bases lay in between. CDR3 length: 16 amino acids. Germline values: CDR1 MDHEN, CDR2 SYDVKM. CDR3 amino acids: CASSSAYAPSTDTQYF. CDR3 sequence (DNA): TGTGCCAGCAGTTCCGCCTATGCCCCTAGCACAGATACGCAGTATTTT.

The chain uses TRBV11-3 and TRBJ2-1; tentative D call: TRBD2 (5 bases). The ends were cut back, 6 bases at V and 5 bases at J, with 26 bases in the middle. From germline, CDR1 is SGHNT and CDR2 YENEEA. The length of the CDR3 is 18 residues. The CDR3 DNA sequence: TGTGCCAGCAGGCGGCGGGCCTTGGGCAGAGCCCTTAACAATGAGCAGTTCTTC. This sequence encodes CASRRRALGRALNNEQFF.

The chain links TRBV2 to TRBJ1-2, with 8 bases that match TRBD1. Germline CDR1 reads SNHLY; CDR2 reads FYNNEI. J was trimmed by 12 bases and V by 7 bases; bases with no gene match: 19. CDR3 length: 15 amino acids. CDR3 DNA: TGTGCCAGCAATAGAATAAGCCCCGGGACAGGTAAAGACACCTTC. It encodes CASNRISPGTGKDTF.

The chain is built from TRBV20-1 and TRBJ2-1; 9 nucleotides align to TRBD2. V lost 3 bases to trimming and J lost 6 bases; unmatched junction nucleotides: 12. Germline V gene data show CDR1 as DFQATT and CDR2 as SNEGSKA (reference sequence). The CDR3 spans 16 residues. The DNA for the CDR3 is TGCAGTGCTAGTTCTCGAGGAGCGGGGGGATTCAATGAGCAGTTCTTC. Translation: CSASSRGAGGFNEQFF.

The gene calls are TRBV5-6 and TRBJ1-1; no definite D call. From germline, CDR1 is SGHDT and CDR2 YYEEEE. Deletions cut 5 bases from V and 3 bases from J, with 14 bases between. The CDR3 length is 14 residues. The CDR3 region has the DNA TGTGCCAGCAGACAAGGGAGGTCCGACACTGAAGCTTTCTTT. This codes for CASRQGRSDTEAFF.

This chain uses TRBV6-5 with TRBJ2-3, with a possible D match to TRBD2 (6 bases). The V end was cut by 6 bases, the J end by 0 bases, with 10 bases between. CDR1 MNHEY and CDR2 SVGAGI come from the germline V gene. CDR3 length: 14 amino acids. The CDR3 reads CASSRGSSTDTQYF. The CDR3 DNA reads as TGTGCCAGCAGCCGGGGGTCCAGCACAGATACGCAGTATTTT.

The chain combines TRBV5-1 with TRBJ2-1; D is uncertain. The CDR3 runs to 14 residues. The V end was cut by 0 bases, the J end by 1 base, with 5 bases between. CDR1 and CDR2 (germline): SGHRS, YFSETQ. Here the CDR3 reads CASSLAQSYNEQFF. As DNA, the CDR3 is TGCGCCAGCAGCTTGGCCCAGTCCTACAATGAGCAGTTCTTC.

This chain uses TRBV7-2 with TRBJ1-3, with D possibly TRBD1 on 6 matching bases. V gave up 4 bases and J gave up 2 bases, with 12 bases separating them. Germline assignment: CDR1 SGHTA and CDR2 FQGNSA. The CDR3 runs 15 residues. The CDR3 protein is CASSSSRGTGNTIYF. In DNA, the CDR3 is TGTGCCAGCAGCTCCTCCAGGGGTACTGGAAACACCATATATTTT.

This chain links TRBV5-1 with TRBJ2-3, with 9 bases identical to TRBD2. The CDR3 is made up of 14 amino acids. Germline CDR1 SGHRS, CDR2 YFSETQ. V shed 5 bases and J 5 bases; nucleotides not matched to a gene: 6. The CDR3 region has the DNA TGCGCCAGCAGTGGTACTAGCGGGCGAGATACGCAGTATTTT. Amino acids: CASSGTSGRDTQYF.

The rearrangement uses TRBV19 and TRBJ2-6, with D possibly being TRBD2 (6 bases). V lost 0 bases to trimming and J lost 0 bases, with 6 bases between them. Germline V gene data show CDR1 as LNHDA and CDR2 as SQIVND (reference sequence). This CDR3 spans 16 amino acids. Here the CDR3 reads CASSIEEGSGANVLTF. DNA for the CDR3: TGTGCCAGTAGTATAGAGGAGGGCTCTGGGGCCAACGTCCTGACTTTC.

This chain connects TRBV19 to TRBJ1-2; 7 positions agree with TRBD1. V dropped 7 bases and J dropped 5; count of bases not matched to a gene: 10. Germline lookup yields CDR1 LNHDA and CDR2 SQIVND (reference sequence). The CDR3 runs to 14 residues. The CDR3 here is CASNGGGGSYGYTF. The CDR3 DNA follows: TGTGCCAGTAATGGAGGGGGCGGCAGTTATGGCTACACCTTC.

The chain is built from TRBV28 and TRBJ2-2; a possible D gene is TRBD2 (5 bases). Germline-derived CDR1 and CDR2 are MDHEN and SYDVKM. Trimming took 4 bases from V and 1 from J, leaving 13 bases between them. This CDR3 region has 16 residues. The CDR3 loop is CASSYRLGVNTGELFF. The CDR3 DNA follows: TGTGCCAGCAGTTACCGCCTCGGGGTGAACACCGGGGAGCTGTTTTTT.

This chain connects TRBV29-1 to TRBJ1-2; TRBD1 might be the D (5 bases). V shed 0 bases and J shed 8 bases, with 10 bases lying between them. Germline CDR1 SQVTM, CDR2 ANQGSEA. The CDR3 loop spans 12 amino acids. In nucleotides, the CDR3 is TGCAGCGTTGAAGATACAAGGGGCGGCTACACCTTC. As protein: CSVEDTRGGYTF.

The chain has TRBV18 and TRBJ2-2; 7 bases are shared with TRBD1. Germline CDR1 and CDR2: KGHSH and LQKENI. The CDR3 length is 12 residues. The junction had 4 bases not matched to a gene; V was cut back by 6 bases and J by 9 bases. The CDR3 DNA sequence: TGTGCCAGCTCGGGGGACAGTCGGGAGCTGTTTTTT. It encodes CASSGDSRELFF.